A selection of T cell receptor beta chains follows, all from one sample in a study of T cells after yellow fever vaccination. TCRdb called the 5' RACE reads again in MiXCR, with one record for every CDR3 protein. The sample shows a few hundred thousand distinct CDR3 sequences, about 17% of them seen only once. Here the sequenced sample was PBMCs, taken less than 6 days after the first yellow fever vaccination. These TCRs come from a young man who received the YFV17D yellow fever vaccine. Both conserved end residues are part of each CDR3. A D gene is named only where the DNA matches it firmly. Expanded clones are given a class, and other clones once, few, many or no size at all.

CDR3 protein: CASSLGPIGSYEQYF
CDR3 DNA: TGTGCCAGCAGCTTGGGGCCGATCGGATCCTACGAGCAGTACTTC
J gene: TRBJ2-7
clone size: NA
V gene: TRBV5-5
D gene: NA

CDR3 protein: CASSVVVASYEQYF
CDR3 DNA: TGTGCCAGCAGCGTAGTTGTGGCCTCCTACGAGCAGTACTTC
J gene: TRBJ2-7
clone size: NA
V gene: TRBV9
D gene: NA

CDR3 protein: CATSRKTGTQSPLHF
CDR3 DNA: TGTGCCACCAGCAGGAAAACAGGGACTCAATCACCCCTCCACTTT
J gene: TRBJ1-6
clone size: many
V gene: TRBV15
D gene: NA

CDR3 protein: CASSLDQGVVVGYTF
CDR3 DNA: TGTGCCAGCAGCTTGGACCAGGGGGTAGTCGTTGGCTACACCTTC
J gene: TRBJ1-2
clone size: NA
V gene: TRBV5-4
D gene: TRBD1

CDR3 protein: CSARDSRGGTYLYNEQFF
CDR3 DNA: TGCAGTGCTAGAGATTCAAGGGGCGGGACATACCTTTACAATGAGCAGTTCTTC
J gene: TRBJ2-1
clone size: NA
V gene: TRBV20-1
D gene: NA

CDR3 protein: CASSRGSILHTEAFF
CDR3 DNA: TGTGCCAGCAGTCGAGGAAGCATACTGCACACTGAAGCTTTCTTT
J gene: TRBJ1-1
clone size: NA
V gene: TRBV27
D gene: NA

CDR3 protein: CASSHFSGDQFF
CDR3 DNA: TGCGCCAGCAGCCATTTCTCGGGGGACCAGTTCTTC
J gene: TRBJ2-1
clone size: few
V gene: TRBV4-1
D gene: NA

CDR3 protein: CASESSGNTIYF
CDR3 DNA: TGTGCCAGTGAGAGCTCTGGAAACACCATATATTTT
J gene: TRBJ1-3
clone size: many
V gene: TRBV12-3/TRBV12-4
D gene: NA

CDR3 protein: CASSPFRRADTGELFF
CDR3 DNA: TGTGCCAGCAGCCCATTCAGGCGGGCCGACACCGGGGAGCTGTTTTTT
J gene: TRBJ2-2
clone size: few
V gene: TRBV14
D gene: NA

CDR3 protein: CASSSTGGGLNTIYF
CDR3 DNA: TGTGCCAGCAGTTCCACGGGGGGAGGGCTAAACACCATATATTTT
J gene: TRBJ1-3
clone size: few
V gene: TRBV12-3/TRBV12-4
D gene: NA

CDR3 protein: CASSEEVFQILVNTEAFF
CDR3 DNA: TGTGCCAGCAGCGAAGAGGTGTTCCAAATTCTGGTGAACACTGAAGCTTTCTTT
J gene: TRBJ1-1
clone size: few
V gene: TRBV4-2
D gene: NA

CDR3 protein: CASSLAERDFGYTF
CDR3 DNA: TGCGCCAGCAGCTTGGCCGAGAGGGATTTTGGCTACACCTTC
J gene: TRBJ1-2
clone size: few
V gene: TRBV5-1
D gene: NA

CDR3 protein: CASSLAIGQGRETQYF
CDR3 DNA: TGTGCCAGCAGCTTAGCGATCGGACAGGGCCGGGAGACCCAGTACTTC
J gene: TRBJ2-5
clone size: NA
V gene: TRBV7-9
D gene: TRBD1

CDR3 protein: CASGGVRGEAHNEQFF
CDR3 DNA: TGTGCCAGCGGGGGGGTTCGGGGGGAAGCTCACAATGAGCAGTTCTTC
J gene: TRBJ2-1
clone size: few
V gene: TRBV6-1
D gene: TRBD2

CDR3 protein: CAISDRDRNTEAFF
CDR3 DNA: TGTGCCATCAGTGACCGGGACAGGAACACTGAAGCTTTCTTT
J gene: TRBJ1-1
clone size: few
V gene: TRBV10-3
D gene: TRBD1

CDR3 protein: CASSYSPSYNEQFF
CDR3 DNA: TGTGCCAGTAGTTACAGTCCCTCCTACAATGAGCAGTTCTTC
J gene: TRBJ2-1
clone size: few
V gene: TRBV19
D gene: NA

CDR3 protein: CASSYNVQIPYGYTF
CDR3 DNA: TGTGCCAGCAGTTACAACGTCCAAATTCCCTATGGCTACACCTTC
J gene: TRBJ1-2
clone size: few
V gene: TRBV12-3/TRBV12-4
D gene: NA

CDR3 protein: CASSVRLSGIDTQYF
CDR3 DNA: TGTGCCAGCAGCGTACGGCTTAGCGGGATTGATACGCAGTATTTT
J gene: TRBJ2-3
clone size: few
V gene: TRBV9
D gene: TRBD2

CDR3 protein: CASSQEAGWETQYF
CDR3 DNA: TGTGCCAGCAGCCAAGAGGCGGGTTGGGAGACCCAGTACTTC
J gene: TRBJ2-5
clone size: few
V gene: TRBV3-1
D gene: NA

CDR3 protein: CAWSGQRGNEQFF
CDR3 DNA: TGTGCCTGGAGTGGGCAGAGAGGCAATGAGCAGTTCTTC
J gene: TRBJ2-1
clone size: NA
V gene: TRBV30
D gene: NA

CDR3 protein: CASSLWISDTQYF
CDR3 DNA: TGTGCCAGCAGCCTTTGGATTTCGGATACGCAGTATTTT
J gene: TRBJ2-3
clone size: NA
V gene: TRBV3-1
D gene: NA

CDR3 protein: CASSDSGSGGDTQYF
CDR3 DNA: TGTGCCAGCAGTGACTCAGGAAGCGGGGGAGATACGCAGTATTTT
J gene: TRBJ2-3
clone size: few
V gene: TRBV6-4
D gene: TRBD2

CDR3 protein: CASSSNRGYSGYTF
CDR3 DNA: TGTGCCAGCAGCTCCAACAGGGGGTACTCTGGCTACACCTTC
J gene: TRBJ1-2
clone size: NA
V gene: TRBV11-2
D gene: TRBD1

CDR3 protein: CASSRGLPPRGETQYF
CDR3 DNA: TGTGCCAGCAGCCGAGGACTGCCCCCCCGGGGAGAGACCCAGTACTTC
J gene: TRBJ2-5
clone size: NA
V gene: TRBV7-2
D gene: NA

CDR3 protein: CASSLTWGNIQYF
CDR3 DNA: TGTGCCAGCAGTTTAACCTGGGGAAACATTCAGTACTTC
J gene: TRBJ2-4
clone size: NA
V gene: TRBV28
D gene: NA

CDR3 protein: CASRPRSGNSPLHF
CDR3 DNA: TGTGCCAGCAGACCCCGGTCGGGGAATTCACCCCTCCACTTT
J gene: TRBJ1-6
clone size: NA
V gene: TRBV12-3/TRBV12-4
D gene: NA

CDR3 protein: CASSGKGAWSQPQHF
CDR3 DNA: TGTGCCAGCAGCGGGAAGGGGGCTTGGAGTCAGCCCCAGCATTTT
J gene: TRBJ1-5
clone size: many
V gene: TRBV7-2
D gene: TRBD1

CDR3 protein: CASSRDRTNTEAFF
CDR3 DNA: TGTGCCAGCAGCAGAGACAGGACGAACACTGAAGCTTTCTTT
J gene: TRBJ1-1
clone size: NA
V gene: TRBV7-2
D gene: NA

CDR3 protein: CASSLRPGSWETTETQYF
CDR3 DNA: TGTGCCAGCAGCTTGCGCCCGGGTTCGTGGGAGACTACAGAGACCCAGTACTTC
J gene: TRBJ2-5
clone size: few
V gene: TRBV11-1
D gene: NA

CDR3 protein: CSASRPGTGELFF
CDR3 DNA: TGCAGTGCTAGTCGGCCGGGCACCGGGGAGCTGTTTTTT
J gene: TRBJ2-2
clone size: few
V gene: TRBV20-1
D gene: NA

CDR3 protein: CASSLVAGNNEQFF
CDR3 DNA: TGTGCCAGCAGCTTGGTTGCGGGAAACAATGAGCAGTTCTTC
J gene: TRBJ2-1
clone size: few
V gene: TRBV5-4
D gene: NA

CDR3 protein: CASGTDNYGYTF
CDR3 DNA: TGCGCCAGCGGAACAGATAACTATGGCTACACCTTC
J gene: TRBJ1-2
clone size: NA
V gene: TRBV5-1
D gene: NA

CDR3 protein: CASSLADGAYEQYF
CDR3 DNA: TGTGCCAGCAGTTTAGCGGACGGAGCCTACGAGCAGTACTTC
J gene: TRBJ2-7
clone size: few
V gene: TRBV27
D gene: NA

CDR3 protein: CASSTGHALTNEKLFF
CDR3 DNA: TGCGCCAGCAGCACCGGACACGCCTTAACTAATGAAAAACTGTTTTTT
J gene: TRBJ1-4
clone size: NA
V gene: TRBV5-1
D gene: NA

CDR3 protein: CSAGWLAISYEQYF
CDR3 DNA: TGCAGTGCTGGGTGGCTAGCGATTTCCTACGAGCAGTACTTC
J gene: TRBJ2-7
clone size: once
V gene: TRBV20-1
D gene: NA

CDR3 protein: CASSKVGHPYEQYF
CDR3 DNA: TGTGCCAGCAGCAAAGTGGGACACCCCTACGAGCAGTACTTC
J gene: TRBJ2-7
clone size: few
V gene: TRBV12-3/TRBV12-4
D gene: NA

CDR3 protein: CASTHGHYTGELFF
CDR3 DNA: TGTGCCAGCACACACGGGCACTACACCGGGGAGCTGTTTTTT
J gene: TRBJ2-2
clone size: NA
V gene: TRBV5-6
D gene: NA

CDR3 protein: CASSYGPSGEQFF
CDR3 DNA: TGTGCCAGCAGTTACGGCCCCTCCGGGGAGCAGTTCTTC
J gene: TRBJ2-1
clone size: NA
V gene: TRBV6-5
D gene: NA

CDR3 protein: CASSALREQYF
CDR3 DNA: TGTGCCAGCAGTGCCCTGCGCGAGCAGTACTTC
J gene: TRBJ2-7
clone size: NA
V gene: TRBV25-1
D gene: NA